This TCR beta chain is drawn from a study of shared clonotypes between healthy human individuals. Findings and limits, study-wide: Rarefaction revealed incomplete sorted-subset sequencing despite large depth.

The input for sorted-subset replicate PCRs was around 0.2 ug DNA, tens of thousands of T cell genomes. Repertoires were generated with immunoSEQ multiplex PCR, while TCRdb's copy carries only in-frame clones and drops some. This table has 2 million to 3 million clones, 90% to 95% appearing once. As concerns this clone: Antigen: not known.

Trimming removed 5 bases at V and 0 bases at J, with 13 bases between. CDR1 is MDHEN and CDR2 is SYDVKM in the germline V gene. The CDR3 contains 16 residues. The sequenced material came from naive CD4+ T cells sorted from blood. As for subset: CD45RA+ positively selected. The chain joins TRBV28 to TRBJ2-2; tentative D call: TRBD1 (5 bases). This sequence was found in a young man in good health. DNA of the CDR3: TGTGCCAGCAGTCCCATCGGCAGGGCGAACACCGGGGAGCTGTTTTTT. It encodes CASSPIGRANTGELFF.